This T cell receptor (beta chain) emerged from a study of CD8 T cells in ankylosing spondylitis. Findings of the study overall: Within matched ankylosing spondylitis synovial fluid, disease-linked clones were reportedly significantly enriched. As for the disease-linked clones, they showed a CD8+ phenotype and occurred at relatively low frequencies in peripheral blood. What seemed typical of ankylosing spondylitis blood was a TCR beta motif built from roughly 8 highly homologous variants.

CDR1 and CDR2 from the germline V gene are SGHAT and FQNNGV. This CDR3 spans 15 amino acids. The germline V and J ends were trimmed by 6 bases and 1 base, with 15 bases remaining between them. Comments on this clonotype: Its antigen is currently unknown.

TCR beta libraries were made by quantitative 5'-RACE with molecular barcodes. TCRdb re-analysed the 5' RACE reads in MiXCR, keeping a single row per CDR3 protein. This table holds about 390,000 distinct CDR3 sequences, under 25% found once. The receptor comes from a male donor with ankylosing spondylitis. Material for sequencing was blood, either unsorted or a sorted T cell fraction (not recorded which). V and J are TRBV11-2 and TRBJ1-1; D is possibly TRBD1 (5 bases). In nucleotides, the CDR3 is TGTGCCAGCAGGGAGATGACAGTCCCGAACACTGAAGCTTTCTTT. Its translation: CASREMTVPNTEAFF.